This record concerns one T cell receptor (beta chain) sequence. Ten or more counts support this clonotype. The target of this receptor is not known. Base qualities are missing; no much larger clone stands one base away. Trimmed from V: 0 bases; trimmed from J: 4 bases; junction bases lacking a gene match: 17. CDR1 SGDLS and CDR2 YYNGEE are derived from the germline V gene. The CDR3 goes from the cysteine to the phenylalanine over 20 residues. Here the CDR3 DNA is all that survives: 60 bases in frame from base 1. This entry comes from a study of CD8 T cells in ankylosing spondylitis (dated 2017 in TCRdb). Context from the whole study: The study profiled T cell receptor beta repertoires in healthy donors and ankylosing spondylitis patients to find disease-linked TCR variants. The full study cohort comprised 25 ankylosing spondylitis patients and about 110 healthy donors. Peripheral blood was sampled, and synovial fluid was additionally collected from ankylosing spondylitis patients. Paper-wide results and their limitations: A TCR beta motif of about eight highly homologous amino acid variants appeared characteristic of blood from ankylosing spondylitis patients. The disease-linked clones showed a CD8+ phenotype and occurred at relatively low frequencies in peripheral blood. According to the report, matched synovial fluid samples from ankylosing spondylitis patients were significantly enriched for the disease-linked clones. Some of the motif variants had been reported before in the synovial fluid and blood of reactive arthritis patients, a finding that suggests common disease-initiation mechanisms.

Sequencing used an Illumina HiSeq 2500. Quantitative 5'-RACE with molecular barcodes was used to prepare TCR beta libraries. The authors' analysis ran thus. A new computational method based on a probabilistic model of VDJ rearrangement was used to identify disease-linked TCR variants. TCRdb handled the public reads itself, with Q25 trimming in fastp and clone calling in MiXCR, and kept productive beta chains. All rows with the same CDR3 protein become a single entry with the most common DNA and genes. The V and J calls come from TCRdb's annotation, not from the publication. The sample table lists 6,000 to 7,500 distinct CDR3 sequences, less than 3.5% of them with a count of one. 37% of the sample belongs to the ten largest clones.

The sample consisted of blood, either unsorted or a sorted T cell fraction (not recorded which). The V and J genes are TRBV9 and TRBJ2-1; 9 bases in the middle match TRBD2. The TCR comes from a female donor with ankylosing spondylitis or in good health (not recorded which). The sequence in DNA is TGTGCCAGCAGCGTAGCCCACCGTCTGGCGGGGGGGAAGCTATACAATGAGCAGTTCTTC. The encoded protein is CASSVAHRLAGGKLYNEQFF.